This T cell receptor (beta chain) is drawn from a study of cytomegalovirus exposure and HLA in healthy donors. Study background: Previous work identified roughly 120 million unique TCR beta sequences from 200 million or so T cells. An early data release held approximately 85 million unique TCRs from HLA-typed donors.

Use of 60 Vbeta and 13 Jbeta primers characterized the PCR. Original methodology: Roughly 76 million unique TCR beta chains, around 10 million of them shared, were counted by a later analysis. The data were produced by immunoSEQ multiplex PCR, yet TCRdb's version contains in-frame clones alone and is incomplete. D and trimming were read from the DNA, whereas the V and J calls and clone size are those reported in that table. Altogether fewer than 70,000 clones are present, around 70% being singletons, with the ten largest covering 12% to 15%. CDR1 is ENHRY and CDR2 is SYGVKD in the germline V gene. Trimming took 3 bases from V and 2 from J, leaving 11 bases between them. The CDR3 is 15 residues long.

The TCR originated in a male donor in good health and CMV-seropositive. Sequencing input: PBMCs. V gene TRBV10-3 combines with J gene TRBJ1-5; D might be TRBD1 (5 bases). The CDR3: CAISDGDSGNQPQHF. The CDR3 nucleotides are TGTGCCATCAGTGACGGTGACAGCGGCAATCAGCCCCAGCATTTT.